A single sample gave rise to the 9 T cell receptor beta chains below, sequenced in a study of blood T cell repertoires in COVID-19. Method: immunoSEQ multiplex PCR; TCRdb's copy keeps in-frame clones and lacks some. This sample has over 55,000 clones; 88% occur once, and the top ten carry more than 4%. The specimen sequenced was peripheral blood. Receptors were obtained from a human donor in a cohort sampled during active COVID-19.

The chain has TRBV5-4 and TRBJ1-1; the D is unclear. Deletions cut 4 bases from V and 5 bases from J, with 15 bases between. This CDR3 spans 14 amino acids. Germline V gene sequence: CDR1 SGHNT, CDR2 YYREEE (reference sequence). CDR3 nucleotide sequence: TGTGCCAGCAGCCCAGGTAGGAGGGATACTGAAGCTTTCTTT. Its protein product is CASSPGRRDTEAFF.

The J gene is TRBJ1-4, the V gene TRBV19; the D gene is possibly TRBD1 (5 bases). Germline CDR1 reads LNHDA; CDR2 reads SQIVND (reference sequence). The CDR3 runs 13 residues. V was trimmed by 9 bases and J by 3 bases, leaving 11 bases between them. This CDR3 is CASRGASNEKLFF. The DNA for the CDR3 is TGTGCCAGCCGCGGGGCCTCTAATGAAAAACTGTTTTTT.

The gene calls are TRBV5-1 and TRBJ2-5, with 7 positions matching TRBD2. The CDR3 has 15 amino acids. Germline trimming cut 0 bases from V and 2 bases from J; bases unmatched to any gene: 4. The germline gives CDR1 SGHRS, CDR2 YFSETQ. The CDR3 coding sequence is TGCGCCAGCAGCTTGGTGGCGGGAGTTCAAGAGACCCAGTACTTC. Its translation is CASSLVAGVQETQYF.

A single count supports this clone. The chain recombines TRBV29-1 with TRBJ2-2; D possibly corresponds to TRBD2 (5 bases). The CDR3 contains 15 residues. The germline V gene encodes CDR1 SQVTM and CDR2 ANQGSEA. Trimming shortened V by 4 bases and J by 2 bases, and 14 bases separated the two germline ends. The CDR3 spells CSVGNSLANTGELFF. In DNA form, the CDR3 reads TGCAGCGTTGGAAATTCTCTAGCTAACACCGGGGAGCTGTTTTTT.

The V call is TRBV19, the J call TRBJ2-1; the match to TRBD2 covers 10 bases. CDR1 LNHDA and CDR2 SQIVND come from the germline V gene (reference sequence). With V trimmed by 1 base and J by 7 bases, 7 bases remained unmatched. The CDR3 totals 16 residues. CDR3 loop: CASSIGSGRGWNEQFF. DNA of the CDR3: TGTGCCAGTAGTATAGGAAGCGGGAGGGGGTGGAATGAGCAGTTCTTC.

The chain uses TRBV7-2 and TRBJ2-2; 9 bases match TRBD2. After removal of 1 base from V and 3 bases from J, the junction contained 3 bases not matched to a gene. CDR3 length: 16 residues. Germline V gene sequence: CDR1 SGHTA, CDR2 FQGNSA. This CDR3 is CASSLVSSGDTGELFF. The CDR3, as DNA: TGTGCCAGCAGCTTAGTTTCTAGCGGGGACACCGGGGAGCTGTTTTTT. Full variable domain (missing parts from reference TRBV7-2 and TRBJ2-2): GAGVSQSPSNKVTEKGKDVELRCDPISGHTALYWYRQSLGQGLEFLIYFQGNSAPDKSGLPSDRFSAERTGGSVSTLTIQRTQQEDSAVYLCASSLVSSGDTGELFFGEGSRLTVL.

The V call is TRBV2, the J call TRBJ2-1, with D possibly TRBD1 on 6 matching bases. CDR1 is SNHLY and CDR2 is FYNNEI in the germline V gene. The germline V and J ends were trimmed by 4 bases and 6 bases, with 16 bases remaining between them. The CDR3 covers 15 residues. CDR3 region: CASSVEGVGGNEQFF. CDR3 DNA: TGTGCCAGCAGTGTTGAGGGGGTAGGCGGCAATGAGCAGTTCTTC.

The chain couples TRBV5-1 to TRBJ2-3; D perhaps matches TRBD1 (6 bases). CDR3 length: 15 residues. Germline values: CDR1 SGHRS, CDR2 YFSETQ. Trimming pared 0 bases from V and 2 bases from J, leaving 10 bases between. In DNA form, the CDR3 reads TGCGCCAGCAGCTTGGATAGGACAGTCACAGATACGCAGTATTTT. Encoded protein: CASSLDRTVTDTQYF.

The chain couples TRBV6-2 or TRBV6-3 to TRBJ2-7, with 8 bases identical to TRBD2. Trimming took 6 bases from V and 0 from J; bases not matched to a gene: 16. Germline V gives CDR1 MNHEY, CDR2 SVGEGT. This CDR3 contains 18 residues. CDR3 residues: CASRPSTRAGGLSYEQYF. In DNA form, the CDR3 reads TGTGCCAGCAGGCCTAGCACAAGGGCGGGAGGCCTCTCCTACGAGCAGTACTTC.